A selection of T cell receptor beta chains follows, all from one sample in a study of naive and memory T cell subsets. TCRdb processed the UMI-ligation and nested PCR reads anew with MiXCR; each CDR3 protein has one entry. Of around 160,000 distinct CDR3 sequences listed, 22% were seen once; the top ten hold around 0.11%. Sequencing input: naive CD4+ T cells from blood. The source is a human donor in good health. CDR3s include the opening cysteine and the closing phenylalanine or tryptophan. D genes are given only for firm matches. Expanded clones get a size class; other rows say once, few or many, or leave the size out.

J: TRBJ2-1; size: .; D: .; V: TRBV14; CDR3: CASSQDKGIHYNEQFF; DNA: TGTGCCAGCAGCCAAGATAAGGGTATCCATTACAATGAGCAGTTCTTC
J: TRBJ1-4; size: few; D: .; V: TRBV20-1; CDR3: CSAGGRNEKLFF; DNA: TGCAGTGCTGGGGGACGGAATGAAAAACTGTTTTTT
J: TRBJ2-1; size: few; D: TRBD1; V: TRBV5-1; CDR3: CASSSGTGTGYNEQFF; DNA: TGCGCCAGCAGCTCCGGGACAGGGACTGGCTACAATGAGCAGTTCTTC
J: TRBJ2-1; size: .; D: TRBD2; V: TRBV7-9; CDR3: CASSPGTSGTNEQFF; DNA: TGTGCCAGCAGCCCCGGGACTAGCGGGACCAATGAGCAGTTCTTC
J: TRBJ2-3; size: .; D: .; V: TRBV5-1; CDR3: CASSFSSATDTQYF; DNA: TGCGCCAGCAGCTTTTCTAGCGCTACAGATACGCAGTATTTT
J: TRBJ2-4; size: few; D: .; V: TRBV19; CDR3: CASSMVGTRPAIQYF; DNA: TGTGCCAGTAGTATGGTGGGGACCCGCCCGGCCATTCAGTACTTC
J: TRBJ2-1; size: many; D: .; V: TRBV28; CDR3: CASSLSEGRYNEQFF; DNA: TGTGCCAGCAGTTTATCCGAAGGGCGGTACAATGAGCAGTTCTTC
J: TRBJ2-7; size: many; D: .; V: TRBV28; CDR3: CASSSTVEQYF; DNA: TGTGCCAGCAGCTCTACCGTAGAGCAGTACTTC
J: TRBJ2-1; size: many; D: .; V: TRBV20-1; CDR3: CSARDGNGKNNEQFF; DNA: TGCAGTGCTAGAGACGGGAACGGGAAAAACAATGAGCAGTTCTTC
J: TRBJ1-2; size: few; D: .; V: TRBV19; CDR3: CASTYAGSGYAF; DNA: TGTGCCAGTACCTATGCAGGGTCCGGCTACGCCTTC
J: TRBJ1-6; size: .; D: .; V: TRBV12-3/TRBV12-4; CDR3: CASSLLGSNSPLHF; DNA: TGTGCCAGCAGTTTATTAGGGTCTAATTCACCCCTCCACTTT
J: TRBJ2-3; size: .; D: .; V: TRBV20-1; CDR3: CSARAGATDTQYF; DNA: TGCAGTGCTAGAGCCGGGGCCACAGATACGCAGTATTTT
J: TRBJ1-1; size: few; D: .; V: TRBV29-1; CDR3: CSVPIGTIDTEAFF; DNA: TGCAGCGTGCCGATCGGGACAATAGACACTGAAGCTTTCTTT
J: TRBJ2-5; size: once; D: TRBD2; V: TRBV28; CDR3: CASSATGGLQETQYF; DNA: TGTGCCAGCAGCGCCACGGGGGGTCTCCAAGAGACCCAGTACTTC
J: TRBJ1-2; size: .; D: .; V: TRBV12-3/TRBV12-4; CDR3: CASSQMPYGYTF; DNA: TGTGCCAGCAGCCAAATGCCCTATGGCTACACCTTC
J: TRBJ1-2; size: .; D: TRBD1; V: TRBV29-1; CDR3: CSARQGPYGYTF; DNA: TGCAGCGCTCGACAGGGGCCCTATGGCTACACCTTC
J: TRBJ2-7; size: few; D: TRBD1; V: TRBV2; CDR3: CASKPGQEQYF; DNA: TGTGCCAGCAAGCCGGGACAGGAGCAGTACTTC
J: TRBJ2-7; size: few; D: .; V: TRBV6-2/TRBV6-3; CDR3: CATQSRGAPYEQYF; DNA: TGTGCCACCCAAAGTCGCGGAGCGCCGTACGAGCAGTACTTC
J: TRBJ2-7; size: few; D: TRBD2; V: TRBV7-8; CDR3: CASSSRGLAASYEQYF; DNA: TGTGCCAGCAGCTCCCGGGGACTAGCGGCTTCCTACGAGCAGTACTTC
J: TRBJ1-2; size: few; D: .; V: TRBV20-1; CDR3: CSARDYRLHNYGYTF; DNA: TGCAGTGCTAGAGACTACAGACTTCATAACTATGGCTACACCTTC
J: TRBJ2-5; size: many; D: .; V: TRBV5-1; CDR3: CASSRIGQETQYF; DNA: TGCGCCAGCAGCAGGATTGGGCAAGAGACCCAGTACTTC
J: TRBJ2-7; size: many; D: TRBD1; V: TRBV20-1; CDR3: CSAPPGQGIDEQYF; DNA: TGCAGTGCTCCTCCGGGACAGGGGATCGACGAGCAGTACTTC
J: TRBJ2-3; size: .; D: .; V: TRBV12-3/TRBV12-4; CDR3: CASTGGLGPNENTQYF; DNA: TGTGCCAGCACTGGAGGGCTAGGCCCAAACGAAAATACGCAGTATTTT
J: TRBJ2-7; size: once; D: TRBD2; V: TRBV20-1; CDR3: CSARDGAGGSYEQYF; DNA: TGCAGTGCTAGAGATGGAGCGGGAGGTTCCTACGAGCAGTACTTC
J: TRBJ1-6; size: .; D: .; V: TRBV12-3/TRBV12-4; CDR3: CASSTLRGSPLHF; DNA: TGTGCCAGCAGCACGTTGAGAGGGTCACCCCTCCACTTT
J: TRBJ2-1; size: .; D: .; V: TRBV12-3/TRBV12-4; CDR3: CASSLYGWSSYNEQFF; DNA: TGTGCCAGCAGTTTATATGGGTGGAGCTCCTACAATGAGCAGTTCTTC
J: TRBJ1-2; size: few; D: .; V: TRBV12-3/TRBV12-4; CDR3: CASSFRSHTGYGYTF; DNA: TGTGCCAGCAGTTTCAGGTCTCATACGGGCTATGGCTACACCTTC
J: TRBJ2-4; size: .; D: TRBD2; V: TRBV9; CDR3: CASSSWGLAGGLAKNIQYF; DNA: TGTGCCAGCAGCTCGTGGGGACTAGCGGGAGGTCTAGCCAAAAACATTCAGTACTTC
J: TRBJ2-7; size: .; D: TRBD2; V: TRBV29-1; CDR3: CSVVKGLANREQYF; DNA: TGCAGCGTTGTTAAGGGACTAGCGAATCGCGAGCAGTACTTC
J: TRBJ2-3; size: .; D: TRBD2; V: TRBV12-3/TRBV12-4; CDR3: CASSPTSGRALADTQYF; DNA: TGTGCCAGCAGCCCGACTAGCGGGAGGGCCCTCGCAGATACGCAGTATTTT
J: TRBJ2-3; size: .; D: TRBD2; V: TRBV27; CDR3: CASSLGLLAGGGTQYF; DNA: TGTGCCAGCAGTTTGGGATTGTTAGCGGGAGGGGGTACGCAGTATTTT
J: TRBJ1-1; size: few; D: .; V: TRBV10-3; CDR3: CAISESQRNTEAFF; DNA: TGTGCCATCAGTGAGTCGCAAAGGAACACTGAAGCTTTCTTT
J: TRBJ2-7; size: .; D: .; V: TRBV5-1; CDR3: CASSLGSSREYEQYF; DNA: TGCGCCAGCAGCTTGGGGTCCTCGAGAGAGTACGAGCAGTACTTC
J: TRBJ1-5; size: .; D: .; V: TRBV6-2/TRBV6-3; CDR3: CASSYPGVSNQPQHF; DNA: TGTGCCAGCAGTTATCCGGGGGTAAGCAATCAGCCCCAGCATTTT
J: TRBJ2-1; size: many; D: .; V: TRBV29-1; CDR3: CSAGLSYNEQFF; DNA: TGCAGCGCGGGACTTTCCTACAATGAGCAGTTCTTC
J: TRBJ2-3; size: few; D: TRBD2; V: TRBV20-1; CDR3: CSASDLAGATDTQYF; DNA: TGCAGTGCTTCGGACTTAGCGGGAGCTACAGATACGCAGTATTTT